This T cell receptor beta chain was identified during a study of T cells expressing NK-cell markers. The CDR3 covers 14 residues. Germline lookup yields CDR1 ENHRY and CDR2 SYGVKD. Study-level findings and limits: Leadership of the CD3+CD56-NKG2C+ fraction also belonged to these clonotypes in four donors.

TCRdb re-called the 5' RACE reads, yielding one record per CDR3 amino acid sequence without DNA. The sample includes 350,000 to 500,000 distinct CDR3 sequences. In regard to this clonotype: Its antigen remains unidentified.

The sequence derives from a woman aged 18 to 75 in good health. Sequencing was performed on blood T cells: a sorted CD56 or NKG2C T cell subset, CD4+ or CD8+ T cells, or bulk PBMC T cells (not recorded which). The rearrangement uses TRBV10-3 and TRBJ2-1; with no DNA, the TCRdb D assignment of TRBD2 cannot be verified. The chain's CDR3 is CAIKGPSSYNEQFF.